The 18 T cell receptor beta chains below all came from one sample that was sequenced in a study of immune heterogeneity within non-small cell lung tumors. With 32 V and 13 J primers, multiplex PCR amplified the TCR beta CDR3. TCRdb fed the multiplex PCR reads into MiXCR, producing one record per CDR3 protein. The top ten clones hold 4% to 6.5% of a sample with over 12,000 distinct CDR3 sequences, roughly 30% of them seen once. With approximately 600 ng used per sample, the template was genomic DNA from bulk tumor. Biopsy collection occurred during surgery, with several far-apart biopsies per primary tumor. Patients had untreated, newly diagnosed non-small cell lung cancer and underwent curative surgery. Sequencing was carried out using lung tumor tissue. The receptors were gathered from a man between 35 and 55 years old with non-small cell lung cancer.

This clonotype is medium-sized in the sample. J is TRBJ1-3 and V is TRBV11-2; 7 nucleotides align to TRBD1. There are 16 residues in the CDR3. Germline V CDR1 and CDR2: SGHAT, FQNNGV. J gave up 0 bases and V 3 bases, and 5 bases lay outside the gene matches. CDR3 DNA: TGTGCCAGCAGCTTTCAGGGGGTTGGCTCTGGAAACACCATATATTTT. Its translation is CASSFQGVGSGNTIYF.

The rearrangement links TRBV20-1 to TRBJ1-5, with D tentatively TRBD1 (6 bases). The V end lost 3 bases, the J end lost 4 bases, and 16 bases lay between the germline ends. The CDR3 consists of 15 residues. In germline, CDR1 is DFQATT, CDR2 SNEGSKA (reference sequence). CDR3 in DNA: TGCAGTGCTAGCCGCTCCCAGGGGTTGAATCAGCCCCAGCATTTT. It encodes CSASRSQGLNQPQHF.

This clonotype was seen ten or more times. V and J are TRBV6-4 and TRBJ2-3; D possibly corresponds to TRBD2 (5 bases). Germline CDR1 MRHNA, CDR2 SNTAGT. This CDR3 contains 12 residues. V lost 7 bases and J lost 5, with 10 bases in between. DNA for the CDR3: TGTGCCAGCAAAACACTAGGAGATACGCAGTATTTT. Protein sequence: CASKTLGDTQYF.

This clonotype is classed as medium-sized. The rearrangement uses TRBV15 and TRBJ2-7; no reliable D call. Trimming removed 5 bases at V and 6 bases at J, with 14 bases between. From germline, CDR1 is LNHNV and CDR2 YYDKDF (reference sequence). This CDR3 has 13 residues. The CDR3 spells CATSLEPSVEQYF. CDR3 nucleotides: TGTGCCACCAGCTTAGAGCCGAGCGTCGAGCAGTACTTC. Combining the CDR3 with reference TRBV15 and TRBJ2-7 gives the whole variable domain DAMVIQNPRYQVTQFGKPVTLSCSQTLNHNVMYWYQQKSSQAPKLLFHYYDKDFNNEADTPDNFQSRRPNTSFCFLDIRSPGLGDTAMYLCATSLEPSVEQYFGPGTRLTVT.

Many counts were recorded for this clonotype. The chain joins TRBV7-3 to TRBJ2-1; a weak D match, TRBD2 (5 bases). The CDR3 has 16 amino acids. Germline CDR1 reads SGHTA; CDR2 reads FQGTGA. V gave up 3 bases and J gave up 2 bases, with 14 bases separating them. CDR3 coding DNA: TGTGCCAGCAGCTTCATAAGCGGAGCGACCTACAATGAGCAGTTCTTC. Its protein is CASSFISGATYNEQFF.

About this clonotype itself: This may come from a read error, since a much larger clone is one base off. The CDR3 is CTWSVGGAGNTIYF. CDR3 nucleotide sequence: TGTACCTGGAGTGTAGGAGGGGCTGGAAACACCATATATTTT. The chain carries TRBV30 and TRBJ1-3; D might be TRBD1 (5 bases). Germline V gene sequence: CDR1 GTSNPN, CDR2 SVGIG (reference sequence). This CDR3 has 14 amino acids.

This clonotype has just one count. A read error may explain this, as a much larger clone is one base away. The V gene is TRBV20-1, the J gene TRBJ2-3, with 9 positions matching TRBD2. The CDR3 extends over 17 amino acids. Per the germline V gene, CDR1 is DFQATT and CDR2 is SNEGSKA (reference sequence). CDR3 nucleotide sequence: TGCAGTGTTAGAGATCTGGCTAGCGGGGCGAGCACAGATACGCAGTATTTT. It is translated as CSVRDLASGASTDTQYF.

The gene calls are TRBV20-1 and TRBJ1-1; D uncertain. V dropped 5 bases and J dropped 2 bases, with 21 bases sitting between them. This CDR3 spans 16 amino acids. Germline V gives CDR1 DFQATT, CDR2 SNEGSKA (reference sequence). CDR3 in amino acids: CSAGRSGLQRNTEAFF. The CDR3 DNA follows: TGCAGTGCTGGGAGGTCCGGACTGCAGAGAAACACTGAAGCTTTCTTT.

This clonotype was counted ten times or more. The chain links TRBV27 to TRBJ1-4, with 7 bases that match TRBD1. The CDR3 loop spans 15 amino acids. The V gene end was trimmed by 5 bases and the J gene end by 6 bases; junction bases not matched to a gene: 9. CDR1 MNHEY and CDR2 SMNVEV come from the germline V gene (reference sequence). CDR3 protein: CASSPLEGADEKLFF. CDR3 nucleotide sequence: TGTGCCAGCAGTCCACTAGAGGGGGCGGATGAAAAACTGTTTTTT.

In the case of this clonotype: Being one base from a much bigger clone, this may be a read error. The V call is TRBV30, the J call TRBJ2-7; either TRBD1 or TRBD2 may fit D (5 bases each). CDR1 and CDR2 (germline): GTSNPN, SVGIG (reference sequence). This CDR3 is 14 amino acids long. DNA for the CDR3: TGTGCCTGGAGCGGCCGGGACGGACACTACGAGCAGTCCTTC. Amino acids: CAWSGRDGHYEQSF.

To note about this clonotype: This could be a read error, since a much larger clone is one nucleotide away. The chain uses TRBV7-2 and TRBJ2-7, with 11 bases identical to TRBD2. The CDR3 covers 16 residues. Germline-derived CDR1 and CDR2 are SGHTA and FQGNSA. The CDR3 DNA follows: TGTGCCAGCAGCTTAGGTCGACTAGCGGGGCTCTACCAGCAGTACTTC. Amino acid sequence: CASSLGRLAGLYQQYF.

The chain is built from TRBV20-1 and TRBJ1-5; D is unclear. The CDR3 is 13 amino acids. V was trimmed by 5 bases and J by 4 bases, leaving 12 bases between them. Germline V gene lookup returns CDR1 DFQATT and CDR2 SNEGSKA (reference sequence). CDR3 region: CSAVVEGNQPQHF. DNA of the CDR3: TGCAGTGCTGTGGTAGAGGGAAATCAGCCCCAGCATTTT.

As to this clonotype: One end of the junction does not line up with germline, which may come from a read error. This sequence joins TRBV3-1 and TRBJ2-6; TRBD1 matches 7 bases. The CDR3 covers 17 residues. Germline V gene sequence: CDR1 LGHDT, CDR2 YNNKEL (reference sequence). CDR3 loop: CANSRGTVISGANVLTF. The CDR3 bases are TGTGCCAACAGCCGAGGGACAGTTATCTCTGGGGCCAACGTCCTGACTTTC.

This clonotype is labeled medium-sized (0.01 to 0.1%). The chain links TRBV7-9 to TRBJ2-7, with D tentatively TRBD1 (5 bases). Germline-derived CDR1 and CDR2 are SEHNR and FQNEAQ (reference sequence). Trimming cost V 5 bases and J 6 bases, with 11 bases left between them. The CDR3 has 12 residues. CDR3 DNA: TGTGCCAGCAGCCTGTCAACAGGCGAGCAGTACTTC. This translates into CASSLSTGEQYF. The full variable domain, its missing parts supplied by reference TRBV7-9 and TRBJ2-7, is DTGVSQNPRHKITKRGQNVTFRCDPISEHNRLYWYRQTLGQGPEFLTYFQNEAQLEKSRLLSDRFSAERPKGSFSTLEIQRTEQGDSAMYLCASSLSTGEQYFGPGTRLTVT.

The chain uses TRBV4-1 and TRBJ2-3; no firm D call. CDR1 is MGHRA and CDR2 is YSYEKL in the germline V gene. The CDR3 consists of 13 residues. Deletions cut 4 bases from V and 5 bases from J, with 10 bases between. The CDR3 coding sequence is TGCGCCAGCAGCCGCGACTCCCTAGATACGCAGTATTTT. Residues: CASSRDSLDTQYF.

For this clonotype: A read error may be the cause here, since a much bigger clone is one base away. The V call is TRBV6-6, the J call TRBJ1-2, with a possible D match to TRBD1 (5 bases). Looked up from germline, CDR1 is MNHNY and CDR2 is SVGAGI (reference sequence). The CDR3 extends over 15 amino acids. CDR3 sequence: CASSYSTGPSYDYTF. The CDR3 DNA is TGTGCCAGCAGTTACTCGACGGGACCGAGCTATGACTACACCTTC.

For the CDR3, the DNA is TGTGCCAGCAGTCCCGGACAGGGCCCCTACAATGAGCAGTTCTTC. It translates to CASSPGQGPYNEQFF. This chain uses TRBV28 with TRBJ2-1, with 8 bases identical to TRBD1. The junction had 5 bases not matched to a gene; V was cut back by 5 bases and J by 2 bases. The CDR3 runs 15 residues. Germline lookup yields CDR1 MDHEN and CDR2 SYDVKM.

This clonotype counts as medium-sized. The V gene is TRBV28, the J gene TRBJ1-1; 9 bases map to TRBD1. The V and J ends lost 2 bases and 9 bases, in that order; junction bases with no gene match: 7. Germline loops: CDR1 MDHEN, CDR2 SYDVKM. The CDR3 runs to 14 residues. The CDR3 is CASSLGTGKGKAFF. In nucleotides, the CDR3 is TGTGCCAGCAGTTTAGGGACAGGGAAGGGAAAAGCTTTCTTT.